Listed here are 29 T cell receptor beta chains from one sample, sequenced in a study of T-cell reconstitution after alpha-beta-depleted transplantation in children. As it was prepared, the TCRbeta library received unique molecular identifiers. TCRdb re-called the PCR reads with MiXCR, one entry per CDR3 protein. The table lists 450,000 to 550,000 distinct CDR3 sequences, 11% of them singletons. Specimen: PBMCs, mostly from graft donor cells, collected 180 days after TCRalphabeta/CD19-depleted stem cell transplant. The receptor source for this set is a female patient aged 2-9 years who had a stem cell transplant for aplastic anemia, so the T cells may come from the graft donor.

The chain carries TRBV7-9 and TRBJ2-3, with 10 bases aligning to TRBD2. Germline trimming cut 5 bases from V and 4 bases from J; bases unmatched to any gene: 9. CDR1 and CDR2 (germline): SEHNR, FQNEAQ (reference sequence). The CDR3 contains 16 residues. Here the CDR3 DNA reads TGTGCCAGCAGCCAAGGAGCTAGCGGGAGTCCAGATACGCAGTATTTT. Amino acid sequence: CASSQGASGSPDTQYF.

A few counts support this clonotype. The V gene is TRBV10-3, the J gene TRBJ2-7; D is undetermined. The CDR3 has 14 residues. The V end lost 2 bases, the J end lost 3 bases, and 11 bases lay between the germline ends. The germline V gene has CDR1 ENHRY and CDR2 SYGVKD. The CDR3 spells CAISEPGEDYEQYF. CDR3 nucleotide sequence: TGTGCCATCAGTGAGCCCGGAGAGGACTACGAGCAGTACTTC.

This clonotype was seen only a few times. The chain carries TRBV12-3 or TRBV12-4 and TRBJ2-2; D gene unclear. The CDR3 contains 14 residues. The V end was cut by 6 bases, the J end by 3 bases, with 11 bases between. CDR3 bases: TGTGCCAGCAGCCAACCCTCAGACACCGGGGAGCTGTTTTTT. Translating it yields CASSQPSDTGELFF.

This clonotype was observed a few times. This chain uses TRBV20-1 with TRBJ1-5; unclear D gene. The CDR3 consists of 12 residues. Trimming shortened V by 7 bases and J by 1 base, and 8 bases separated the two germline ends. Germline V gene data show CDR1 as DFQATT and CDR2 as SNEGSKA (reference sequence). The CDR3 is CSVKRSNQPQHF. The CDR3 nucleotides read TGCAGTGTTAAGAGGAGCAATCAGCCCCAGCATTTT.

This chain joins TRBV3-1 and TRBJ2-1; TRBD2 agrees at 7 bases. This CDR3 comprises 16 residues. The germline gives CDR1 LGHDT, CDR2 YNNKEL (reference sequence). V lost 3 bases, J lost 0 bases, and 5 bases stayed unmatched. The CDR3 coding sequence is TGTGCCAGCAGCCAGGGGCGGGAGAACTCCTACAATGAGCAGTTCTTC. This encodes CASSQGRENSYNEQFF.

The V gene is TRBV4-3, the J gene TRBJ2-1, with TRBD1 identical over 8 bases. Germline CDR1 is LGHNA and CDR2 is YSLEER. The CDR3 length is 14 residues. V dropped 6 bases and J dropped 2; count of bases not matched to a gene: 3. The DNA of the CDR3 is TGCGCCAGCAGGGAGGACAGGGCCTACAATGAGCAGTTCTTC. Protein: CASREDRAYNEQFF.

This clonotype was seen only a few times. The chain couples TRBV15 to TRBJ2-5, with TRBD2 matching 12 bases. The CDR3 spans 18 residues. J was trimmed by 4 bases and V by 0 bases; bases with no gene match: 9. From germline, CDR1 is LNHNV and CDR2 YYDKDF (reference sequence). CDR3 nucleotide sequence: TGTGCCACCAGCAGAGAAGGTCTAGCGGGAGGGGCAGGAGAGACCCAGTACTTC. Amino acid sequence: CATSREGLAGGAGETQYF.

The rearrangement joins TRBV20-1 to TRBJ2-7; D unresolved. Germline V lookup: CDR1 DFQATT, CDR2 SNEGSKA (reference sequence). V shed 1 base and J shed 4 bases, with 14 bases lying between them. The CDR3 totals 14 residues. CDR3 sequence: CSARGTNVGYEQYF. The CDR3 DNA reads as TGCAGTGCTAGAGGCACTAACGTGGGTTACGAGCAGTACTTC.

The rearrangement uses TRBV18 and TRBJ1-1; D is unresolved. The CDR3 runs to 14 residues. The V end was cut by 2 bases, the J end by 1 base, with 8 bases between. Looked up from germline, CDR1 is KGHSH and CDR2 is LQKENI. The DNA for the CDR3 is TGTGCCAGCTCACCAGGTGCACAGAACACTGAAGCTTTCTTT. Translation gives CASSPGAQNTEAFF. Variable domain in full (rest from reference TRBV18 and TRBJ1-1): NAGVMQNPRHLVRRRGQEARLRCSPMKGHSHVYWYRQLPEEGLKFMVYLQKENIIDESGMPKERFSAEFPKEGPSILRIQQVVRGDSAAYFCASSPGAQNTEAFFGQGTRLTVV.

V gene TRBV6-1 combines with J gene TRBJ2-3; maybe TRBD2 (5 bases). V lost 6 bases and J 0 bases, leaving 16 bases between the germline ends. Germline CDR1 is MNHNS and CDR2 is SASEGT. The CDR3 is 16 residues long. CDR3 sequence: CASSRGWTPSTDTQYF. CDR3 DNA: TGTGCCAGCAGCCGCGGGTGGACCCCTAGCACAGATACGCAGTATTTT.

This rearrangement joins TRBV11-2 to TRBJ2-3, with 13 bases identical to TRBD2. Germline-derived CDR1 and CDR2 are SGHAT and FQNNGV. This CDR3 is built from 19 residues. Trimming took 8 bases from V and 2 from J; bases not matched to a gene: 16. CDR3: CASSPALAGGGLATDTQYF. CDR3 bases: TGTGCCAGCTCCCCGGCACTAGCGGGAGGGGGCCTGGCCACAGATACGCAGTATTTT.

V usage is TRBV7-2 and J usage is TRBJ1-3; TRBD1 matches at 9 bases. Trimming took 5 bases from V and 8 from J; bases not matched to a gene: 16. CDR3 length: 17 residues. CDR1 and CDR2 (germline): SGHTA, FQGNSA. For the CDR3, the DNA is TGTGCCAGCAGCCCCCGGATGGGGACAGGGCCCTTTCACACCATATATTTT. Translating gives CASSPRMGTGPFHTIYF.

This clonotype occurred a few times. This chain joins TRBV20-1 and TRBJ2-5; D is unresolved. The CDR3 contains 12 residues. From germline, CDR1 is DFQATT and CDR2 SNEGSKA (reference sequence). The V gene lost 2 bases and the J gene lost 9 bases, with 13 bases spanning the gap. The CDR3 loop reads CSARTSYLSQYF. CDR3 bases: TGCAGTGCTAGAACCTCATACCTGTCCCAGTACTTC.

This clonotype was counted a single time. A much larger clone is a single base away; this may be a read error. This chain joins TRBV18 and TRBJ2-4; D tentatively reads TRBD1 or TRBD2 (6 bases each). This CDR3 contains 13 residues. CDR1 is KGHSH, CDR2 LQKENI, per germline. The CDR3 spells CASSSGAKNSQYF. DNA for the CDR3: TGTGCCAGCTCATCGGGGGCTAAAAACAGTCAGTACTTC. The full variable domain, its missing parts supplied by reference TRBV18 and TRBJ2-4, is NAGVMQNPRHLVRRRGQEARLRCSPMKGHSHVYWYRQLPEEGLKFMVYLQKENIIDESGMPKERFSAEFPKEGPSILRIQQVVRGDSAAYFCASSSGAKNSQYFGAGTRLSVL.

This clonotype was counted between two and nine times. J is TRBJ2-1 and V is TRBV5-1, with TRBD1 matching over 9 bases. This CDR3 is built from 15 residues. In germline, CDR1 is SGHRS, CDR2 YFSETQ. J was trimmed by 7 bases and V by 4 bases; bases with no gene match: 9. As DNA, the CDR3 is TGCGCCAGCAGCCCAAGGACAGGGGTGGGGAATGAGCAGTTCTTC. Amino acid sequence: CASSPRTGVGNEQFF.

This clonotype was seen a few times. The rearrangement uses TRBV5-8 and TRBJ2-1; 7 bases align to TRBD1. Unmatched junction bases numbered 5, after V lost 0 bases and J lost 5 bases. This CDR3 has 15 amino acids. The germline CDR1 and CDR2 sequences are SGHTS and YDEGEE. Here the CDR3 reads CASSLVGTADNEQFF. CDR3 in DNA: TGTGCCAGCAGCTTGGTAGGGACAGCGGACAATGAGCAGTTCTTC.

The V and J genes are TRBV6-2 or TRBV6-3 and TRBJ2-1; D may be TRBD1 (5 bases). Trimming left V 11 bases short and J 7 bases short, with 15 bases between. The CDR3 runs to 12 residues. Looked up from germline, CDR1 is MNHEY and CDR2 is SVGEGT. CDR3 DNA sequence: TGTGCCTCTCGTAGGGGCTTGAATGAGCAGTTCTTC. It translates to CASRRGLNEQFF.

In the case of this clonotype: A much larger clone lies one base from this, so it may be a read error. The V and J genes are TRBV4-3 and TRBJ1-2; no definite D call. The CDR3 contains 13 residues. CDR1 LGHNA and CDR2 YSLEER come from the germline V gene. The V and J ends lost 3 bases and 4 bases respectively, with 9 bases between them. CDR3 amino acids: CASSHRHIYGYTF. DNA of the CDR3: TGCGCCAGCAGCCATAGACATATCTATGGCTACACCTTC.

The CDR3, as DNA: TGTGCCAGCAGCCAAGGAGCTACTTACGAGCAGTACTTC. It codes for CASSQGATYEQYF. This sequence joins TRBV4-2 and TRBJ2-7; no definite D call. Trimming cost V 1 base and J 4 bases, with 8 bases left between them. The germline CDR1 and CDR2 sequences are LGHNA and YNFKEQ. This CDR3 is built from 13 residues.

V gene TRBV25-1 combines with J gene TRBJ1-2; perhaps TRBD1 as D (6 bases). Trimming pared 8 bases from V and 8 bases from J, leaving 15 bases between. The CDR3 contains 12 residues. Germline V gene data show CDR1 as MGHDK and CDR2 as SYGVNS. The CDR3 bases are TGTGCCAGCGGCACAGGGAACGGAGGCTACACCTTC. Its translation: CASGTGNGGYTF.

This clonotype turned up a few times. CDR3 DNA: TGTGCCAGCAGCCAAGGACCCCCGGGACAGGGTGGCACTGAAGCTTTCTTT. It yields the protein CASSQGPPGQGGTEAFF. This rearrangement joins TRBV4-2 to TRBJ1-1, with 9 bases lining up with TRBD1. V was clipped by 1 base and J by 4 bases; unmatched bases: 10. Germline CDR1 is LGHNA and CDR2 is YNFKEQ. The length of the CDR3 is 17 residues.

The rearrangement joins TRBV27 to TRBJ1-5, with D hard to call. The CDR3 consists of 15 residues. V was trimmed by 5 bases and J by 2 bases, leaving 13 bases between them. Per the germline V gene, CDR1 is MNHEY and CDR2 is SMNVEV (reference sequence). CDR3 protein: CASSLYASRNQPQHF. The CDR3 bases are TGTGCCAGCAGTCTCTACGCCAGCCGCAATCAGCCCCAGCATTTT.

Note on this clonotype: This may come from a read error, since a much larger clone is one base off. CDR3 residues: CASTPPYGSSYQQYF. CDR3 DNA: TGTGCCAGCACCCCTCCGTATGGGAGCTCCTACCAGCAGTACTTC. This chain uses TRBV7-9 with TRBJ2-7; a weak D match, TRBD2 (5 bases). Germline-derived CDR1 and CDR2 are SEHNR and FQNEAQ (reference sequence). The CDR3 totals 15 residues.

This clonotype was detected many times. For the CDR3, the DNA is TGTGCCAGCAGCTTAGAACCTAGCTTGGGCTACGAGCAGTACTTC. Translated, it gives CASSLEPSLGYEQYF. The chain is built from TRBV7-7 and TRBJ2-7; the D gene is possibly TRBD2 (5 bases). Trimming removed 1 base from V and 3 bases from J, with 13 bases in between. Per germline, CDR1 SSHAT and CDR2 FNYEAQ (reference sequence). The CDR3 totals 15 residues.

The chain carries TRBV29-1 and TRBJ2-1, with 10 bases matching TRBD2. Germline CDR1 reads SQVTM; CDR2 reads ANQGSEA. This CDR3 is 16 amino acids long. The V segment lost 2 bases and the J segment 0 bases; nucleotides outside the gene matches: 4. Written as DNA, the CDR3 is TGCAGCGTTGAATCTACTAGCGGGGTCTCCTACAATGAGCAGTTCTTC. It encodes CSVESTSGVSYNEQFF.

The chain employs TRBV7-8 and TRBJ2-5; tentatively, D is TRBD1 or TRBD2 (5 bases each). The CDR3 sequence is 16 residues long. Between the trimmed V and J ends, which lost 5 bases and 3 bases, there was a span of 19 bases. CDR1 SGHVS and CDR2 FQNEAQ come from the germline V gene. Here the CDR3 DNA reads TGTGCCAGCAGCATACATCCGGGACCAAAAAAAGAGACCCAGTACTTC. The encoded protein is CASSIHPGPKKETQYF. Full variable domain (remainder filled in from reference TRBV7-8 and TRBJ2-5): GAGVSQSPRYKVAKRGQDVALRCDPISGHVSLFWYQQALGQGPEFLTYFQNEAQLDKSGLPSDRFFAERPEGSVSTLKIQRTQQEDSAVYLCASSIHPGPKKETQYFGPGTRLLVL.

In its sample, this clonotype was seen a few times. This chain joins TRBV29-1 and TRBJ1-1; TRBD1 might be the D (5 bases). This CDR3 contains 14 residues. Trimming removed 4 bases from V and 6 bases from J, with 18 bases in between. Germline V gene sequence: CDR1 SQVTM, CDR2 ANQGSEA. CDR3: CSVVWGSGFPEAFF. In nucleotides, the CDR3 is TGCAGCGTTGTCTGGGGCAGTGGATTCCCTGAAGCTTTCTTT.

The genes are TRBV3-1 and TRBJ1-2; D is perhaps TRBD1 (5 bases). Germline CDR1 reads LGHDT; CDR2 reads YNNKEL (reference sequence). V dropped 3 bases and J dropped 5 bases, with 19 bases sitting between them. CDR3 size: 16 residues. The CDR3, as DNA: TGTGCCAGCAGCCAGGCGTGGGGGGTGGAAATGTATGGCTACACCTTC. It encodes CASSQAWGVEMYGYTF.

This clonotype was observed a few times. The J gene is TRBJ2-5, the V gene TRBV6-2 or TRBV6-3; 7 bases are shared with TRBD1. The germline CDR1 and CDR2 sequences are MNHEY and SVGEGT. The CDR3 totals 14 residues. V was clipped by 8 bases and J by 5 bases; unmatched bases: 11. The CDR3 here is CASGKDRQRETQYF. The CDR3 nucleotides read TGTGCCAGCGGTAAGGACAGGCAGCGGGAGACCCAGTACTTC.